These 31 T cell receptor beta chains originate from one sample sequenced in a study of CD8+ T cells in alopecia areata. The treatment here: oral pan-JAK inhibitor, 5-10 mg twice daily. RNA extraction and reverse transcription yielded cDNA as sequencing template. Clones were read by immunoSEQ multiplex PCR, and TCRdb kept only the in-frame ones, dropping some. This sample has more than 150,000 clones, with 45% to 60% found just once. Sequencing was performed on CD8+ T cells sorted from blood, taken at roughly week 53, from a patient treated with tofacitinib. The receptors originated from a human donor with alopecia areata.

The chain links TRBV6-5 to TRBJ2-5, with D possibly being TRBD1 or TRBD2 (6 bases each). Germline CDR1 MNHEY, CDR2 SVGAGI. Trimming pared 2 bases from V and 5 bases from J, leaving 18 bases between. CDR3 size: 16 residues. The CDR3 sequence: CASSYDRVGGEETQYF. The DNA for the CDR3 is TGTGCCAGCAGTTACGATCGTGTGGGGGGCGAGGAGACCCAGTACTTC.

V usage is TRBV27 and J usage is TRBJ1-2, with D perhaps matching TRBD1 (5 bases). The CDR3 runs 14 residues. The germline CDR1 and CDR2 sequences are MNHEY and SMNVEV (reference sequence). V was trimmed by 6 bases and J by 2 bases, leaving 13 bases between them. The CDR3 region is CASSHGRGNYGYTF. CDR3 sequence (DNA): TGTGCCAGCAGCCACGGTAGGGGAAACTATGGCTACACCTTC.

V and J are TRBV7-8 and TRBJ1-1, with a possible D match to TRBD1 (5 bases). The CDR3 totals 15 residues. CDR1 and CDR2 (germline): SGHVS, FQNEAQ. The germline V and J ends were trimmed by 1 base and 1 base, with 10 bases remaining between them. The CDR3 nucleotides are TGTGCCAGCAGCTTAGGACTAGGACAGAACACTGAAGCTTTCTTT. Its translation is CASSLGLGQNTEAFF.

This clone was picked up many times. The chain combines TRBV9 with TRBJ1-1; D gene ambiguous. Germline assignment: CDR1 SGDLS and CDR2 YYNGEE. This CDR3 has 15 residues. Deletions cut 0 bases from V and 4 bases from J, with 13 bases between. The CDR3 nucleotides are TGTGCCAGCAGCGTAGGAGCGGGTGAGGGCACTGAAGCTTTCTTT. Translation gives CASSVGAGEGTEAFF. Together with reference TRBV9 and TRBJ1-1, the CDR3 gives the full variable domain: DSGVTQTPKHLITATGQRVTLRCSPRSGDLSVYWYQQSLDQGLQFLIQYYNGEERAKGNILERFSAQQFPDLHSELNLSSLELGDSALYFCASSVGAGEGTEAFFGQGTRLTVV.

J is TRBJ2-1 and V is TRBV9; TRBD2 agrees at 9 bases. V shed 3 bases, J shed 2 bases, and the junction held 3 bases outside the gene matches. The CDR3 spans 15 residues. Looked up from germline, CDR1 is SGDLS and CDR2 is YYNGEE. CDR3 region: CASSETSGPYNEQFF. The CDR3 DNA follows: TGTGCCAGCAGCGAAACTAGCGGGCCCTACAATGAGCAGTTCTTC. Full variable domain (outside the CDR3, taken from reference TRBV9 and TRBJ2-1): DSGVTQTPKHLITATGQRVTLRCSPRSGDLSVYWYQQSLDQGLQFLIQYYNGEERAKGNILERFSAQQFPDLHSELNLSSLELGDSALYFCASSETSGPYNEQFFGPGTRLTVL.

The chain recombines TRBV5-1 with TRBJ2-1; D is undetermined. Germline-derived CDR1 and CDR2 are SGHRS and YFSETQ. V lost 3 bases and J 9 bases, leaving 16 bases between the germline ends. The length of the CDR3 is 14 residues. In DNA, the CDR3 is TGCGCCAGCAGCTCAACCTCCGGTGTGATTGAGCAGTTCTTC. Protein sequence: CASSSTSGVIEQFF.

This clone was observed a few times. The rearrangement uses TRBV27 and TRBJ2-5; tentatively, D is TRBD1 or TRBD2 (6 bases each). Deletions cut 7 bases from V and 0 bases from J, with 15 bases between. The CDR3 loop spans 15 amino acids. CDR1 MNHEY and CDR2 SMNVEV come from the germline V gene (reference sequence). CDR3 in amino acids: CASTHRRGNQETQYF. The CDR3 nucleotides read TGTGCCAGCACCCACCGGAGGGGGAACCAAGAGACCCAGTACTTC.

The V call is TRBV19, the J call TRBJ2-3; 7 bases are a match to TRBD2. CDR3 length: 15 residues. Germline V gene sequence: CDR1 LNHDA, CDR2 SQIVND (reference sequence). Losses at the gene ends were 6 bases for V and 4 bases for J; bases not matched to a gene: 10. CDR3 nucleotides: TGTGCCAGTAGAGCTAACCGGGACTACGCAGATACGCAGTATTTT. Encoded protein: CASRANRDYADTQYF.

The chain joins TRBV4-3 to TRBJ1-5; D is unresolved. CDR3 size: 16 residues. V was trimmed by 1 base and J by 0 bases, leaving 10 bases between them. The germline V gene has CDR1 LGHNA and CDR2 YSLEER. The CDR3 spells CASSQGVQDSNQPQHF. As DNA, the CDR3 is TGCGCCAGCAGCCAAGGAGTCCAAGATAGCAATCAGCCCCAGCATTTT.

This chain connects TRBV15 to TRBJ2-5; 11 nucleotides line up with TRBD1. With 3 bases clipped from V and 3 bases from J, the junction kept 6 bases outside the gene matches. The CDR3 consists of 16 residues. CDR1 LNHNV and CDR2 YYDKDF come from the germline V gene (reference sequence). The chain's CDR3 is CATSRNPGQGEETQYF. The CDR3 nucleotides are TGTGCCACCAGCAGGAACCCGGGACAGGGGGAAGAGACCCAGTACTTC.

The table lists this clone with a few counts. This chain links TRBV27 with TRBJ1-2, with 7 bases matching TRBD1. V shed 10 bases, J shed 5 bases, and the junction held 10 bases outside the gene matches. The V gene's germline CDR1 is MNHEY and CDR2 SMNVEV (reference sequence). This CDR3 comprises 13 residues. This CDR3 reads CATYRGLRYGYTF. The CDR3 bases are TGTGCCACATACAGGGGTCTAAGATATGGCTACACCTTC.

This clone was observed a handful of times. V gene TRBV29-1 combines with J gene TRBJ2-2, with D unclear. Per the germline V gene, CDR1 is SQVTM and CDR2 is ANQGSEA. The CDR3 covers 12 residues. Trimming removed 8 bases at V and 7 bases at J, with 14 bases between. The CDR3 protein is CSLRLGNGELFF. The CDR3 DNA reads as TGCAGCTTAAGACTGGGGAACGGGGAGCTGTTTTTT.

V and J are TRBV9 and TRBJ1-2; no firm D call. The length of the CDR3 is 15 residues. Germline CDR1 SGDLS, CDR2 YYNGEE. Trimming stripped 1 base from V and 5 bases from J, with 15 bases between. In DNA form, the CDR3 reads TGTGCCAGCAGCGTAAGGTTGGGAACAGATTATGGCTACACCTTC. This encodes CASSVRLGTDYGYTF.

This clone appeared many times. This chain connects TRBV29-1 to TRBJ2-1; TRBD2 might be the D (6 bases). The germline gives CDR1 SQVTM, CDR2 ANQGSEA. The CDR3 length is 14 residues. V was clipped by 6 bases and J by 7 bases, with 19 bases between them. The DNA of the CDR3 is TGCAGCGTCGAACTTCCGGGACTGAAAAATGAGCAGTTCTTC. Translated: CSVELPGLKNEQFF.

The rearrangement links TRBV30 to TRBJ2-7; 8 bases fit TRBD1. V trimming: 3 bases; J trimming: 6 bases; junction bases outside the gene matches: 7. Germline V CDR1 and CDR2: GTSNPN, SVGIG (reference sequence). CDR3 length: 13 amino acids. The CDR3 region has the DNA TGTGCCTGGAGGTCCAGGGGGCTGATCGAGCAGTACTTC. Its translation is CAWRSRGLIEQYF.

The V gene is TRBV11-2, the J gene TRBJ2-3, with D possibly matching TRBD2 (5 bases). The CDR3 sequence is 15 residues long. V lost 2 bases to trimming and J lost 0 bases, with 9 bases between them. Germline V gives CDR1 SGHAT, CDR2 FQNNGV. CDR3 coding DNA: TGTGCCAGCAGCTTAATGCGGACTAGCACAGATACGCAGTATTTT. Translation gives CASSLMRTSTDTQYF. Full variable domain (remainder filled in from reference TRBV11-2 and TRBJ2-3): EAGVAQSPRYKIIEKRQSVAFWCNPISGHATLYWYQQILGQGPKLLIQFQNNGVVDDSQLPKDRFSAERLKGVDSTLKIQPAKLEDSAVYLCASSLMRTSTDTQYFGPGTRLTVL.

V gene TRBV25-1 combines with J gene TRBJ2-3; no reliable D call. Germline CDR1 reads MGHDK; CDR2 reads SYGVNS. The length of the CDR3 is 12 residues. V gave up 6 bases and J gave up 2 bases, with 6 bases separating them. CDR3 in amino acids: CASSPTTDTQYF. CDR3 coding DNA: TGTGCCAGCAGCCCGACCACAGATACGCAGTATTTT.

The chain has TRBV5-6 and TRBJ2-1; 11 bases map to TRBD2. The ends lost 3 bases at V and 5 bases at J; junction bases unmatched: 4. The germline V gene has CDR1 SGHDT and CDR2 YYEEEE. This CDR3 has 15 residues. The CDR3 DNA is TGTGCCAGCAGCTACACTAGCGGGGGCAACAATGAGCAGTTCTTC. It is translated as CASSYTSGGNNEQFF.

The CDR3 sequence: CASSFFYPVNEKLFF. DNA of the CDR3: TGCGCCAGCAGCTTCTTCTACCCCGTTAATGAAAAACTGTTTTTT. This chain joins TRBV4-3 and TRBJ1-4; the D is unclear. The CDR3 is made up of 15 amino acids. The ends were cut back, 5 bases at V and 4 bases at J, with 14 bases in the middle. Germline CDR1 is LGHNA and CDR2 is YSLEER.

This clone came up a few times. The rearrangement joins TRBV9 to TRBJ2-7; D possibly corresponds to TRBD2 (6 bases). V gave up 0 bases and J gave up 3 bases, with 13 bases separating them. CDR1 and CDR2 (germline): SGDLS, YYNGEE. This CDR3 spans 15 amino acids. Here the CDR3 DNA reads TGTGCCAGCAGCGTAGAGCCAGCGGGTGTCTACGAGCAGTACTTC. Translated, it gives CASSVEPAGVYEQYF.

This clone came up a few times. V gene TRBV19 combines with J gene TRBJ1-3; D is uncertain. Trimming left V 10 bases short and J 0 bases short, with 10 bases between. In germline, CDR1 is LNHDA, CDR2 SQIVND (reference sequence). The CDR3 covers 13 residues. CDR3 amino acids: CATATDSGNTIYF. CDR3 bases: TGTGCCACCGCGACGGACTCTGGAAACACCATATATTTT. The complete variable domain, with remaining parts taken from reference TRBV19 and TRBJ1-3, reads DGGITQSPKYLFRKEGQNVTLSCEQNLNHDAMYWYRQDPGQGLRLIYYSQIVNDFQKGDIAEGYSVSREKKESFPLTVTSAQKNPTAFYLCATATDSGNTIYFGEGSWLTVV.

V gene TRBV2 combines with J gene TRBJ2-7; D gene ambiguous. CDR1 and CDR2 (germline): SNHLY, FYNNEI. Trimming left V 6 bases short and J 5 bases short, with 8 bases between. The CDR3 is 11 amino acids. The CDR3 here is CASSPFHEQYF. Here the CDR3 DNA reads TGTGCCAGCAGCCCTTTCCACGAGCAGTACTTC.

J is TRBJ2-7 and V is TRBV9; TRBD1 aligns across 7 bases. After removal of 4 bases from V and 3 bases from J, the junction contained 10 bases not matched to a gene. The CDR3 length is 15 residues. Looked up from germline, CDR1 is SGDLS and CDR2 is YYNGEE. As DNA, the CDR3 is TGTGCCAGCAGCTCAGGACAGGCCACCATCTACGAGCAGTACTTC. It yields the protein CASSSGQATIYEQYF.

This sequence joins TRBV30 and TRBJ1-1; 7 bases fit TRBD1. The germline gives CDR1 GTSNPN, CDR2 SVGIG (reference sequence). J was trimmed by 6 bases and V by 2 bases; bases with no gene match: 6. The CDR3 is 13 residues long. The CDR3 region is CAWSPGTAAEAFF. The CDR3 coding sequence is TGTGCCTGGAGTCCGGGGACAGCGGCTGAAGCTTTCTTT.

This sequence joins TRBV27 and TRBJ2-7; D could derive from TRBD1 or TRBD2 (6 bases each). The V gene's germline CDR1 is MNHEY and CDR2 SMNVEV (reference sequence). The CDR3 is 14 residues long. V lost 0 bases and J lost 5, with 11 bases in between. CDR3 region: CASSLSKGGNEQYF. CDR3 coding DNA: TGTGCCAGCAGTTTATCAAAGGGGGGAAACGAGCAGTACTTC.

The chain carries TRBV9 and TRBJ2-3, with 9 nucleotides matching TRBD2. The CDR3 covers 16 residues. Unmatched junction bases numbered 5, after V lost 3 bases and J lost 0 bases. In germline, CDR1 is SGDLS, CDR2 YYNGEE. The CDR3 DNA follows: TGTGCCAGCAGCGCGTCTAGCGGGGTTAGCACAGATACGCAGTATTTT. Translation gives CASSASSGVSTDTQYF. The variable domain in full, with the rest retrieved from reference TRBV9 and TRBJ2-3, is DSGVTQTPKHLITATGQRVTLRCSPRSGDLSVYWYQQSLDQGLQFLIQYYNGEERAKGNILERFSAQQFPDLHSELNLSSLELGDSALYFCASSASSGVSTDTQYFGPGTRLTVL.

Only a few counts were recorded for this clone. This sequence joins TRBV10-3 and TRBJ2-7; 8 nucleotides match TRBD1. CDR1 and CDR2 (germline): ENHRY, SYGVKD. V lost 6 bases to trimming and J lost 5 bases; unmatched junction nucleotides: 9. This CDR3 is built from 14 residues. As DNA, the CDR3 is TGTGCCATCAGAGGACAGGGTTTAAGCGACGAGCAGTACTTC. This codes for CAIRGQGLSDEQYF.

The chain is built from TRBV12-5 and TRBJ2-7, with D perhaps given as TRBD1 or TRBD2 (5 bases each). In germline, CDR1 is LGHNT, CDR2 FRNRAP. The V gene lost 5 bases and the J gene lost 0 bases, with 11 bases spanning the gap. CDR3 length: 14 amino acids. CDR3 loop: CASGPQGPSYEQYF. DNA of the CDR3: TGTGCTAGTGGTCCCCAGGGACCCTCCTACGAGCAGTACTTC.

This CDR3 is CATMGQGNYGYTF. In nucleotides, the CDR3 is TGTGCCACGATGGGACAGGGCAACTATGGCTACACCTTC. The rearrangement joins TRBV15 to TRBJ1-2; TRBD1 agrees at 9 bases. This CDR3 has 13 amino acids. V shed 9 bases, J shed 2 bases, and the junction held 4 bases outside the gene matches. Germline-derived CDR1 and CDR2 are LNHNV and YYDKDF (reference sequence).

The V call is TRBV13, the J call TRBJ1-5, with 7 bases lining up with TRBD1. Losses at the gene ends were 5 bases for V and 4 bases for J; bases not matched to a gene: 8. The CDR3 consists of 15 residues. CDR1 PRHDT and CDR2 FYEKMQ come from the germline V gene (reference sequence). CDR3 residues: CASSRGTAKNQPQHF. For the CDR3, the DNA is TGTGCCAGCAGCCGCGGGACAGCCAAGAATCAGCCCCAGCATTTT.

The gene calls are TRBV27 and TRBJ1-1, with 9 nucleotides matching TRBD1. CDR1 and CDR2 (germline): MNHEY, SMNVEV (reference sequence). Losses at the gene ends were 2 bases for V and 1 base for J; bases not matched to a gene: 11. The length of the CDR3 is 18 residues. The CDR3 DNA follows: TGTGCCAGCAGTTTACCGCCCCGAATGGGACAGGGGAACACTGAAGCTTTCTTT. It codes for CASSLPPRMGQGNTEAFF.